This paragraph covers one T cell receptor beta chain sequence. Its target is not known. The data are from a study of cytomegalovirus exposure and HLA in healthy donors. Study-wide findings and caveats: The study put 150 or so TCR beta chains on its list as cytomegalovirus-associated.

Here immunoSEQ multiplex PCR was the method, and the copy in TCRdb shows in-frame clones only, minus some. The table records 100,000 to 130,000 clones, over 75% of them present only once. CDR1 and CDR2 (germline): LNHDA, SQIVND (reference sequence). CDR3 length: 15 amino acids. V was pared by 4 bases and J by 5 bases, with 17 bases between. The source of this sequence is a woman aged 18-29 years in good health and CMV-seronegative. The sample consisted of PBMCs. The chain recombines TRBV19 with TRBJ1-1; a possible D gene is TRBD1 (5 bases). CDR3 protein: CASSKRQAGTTEAFF. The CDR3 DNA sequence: TGTGCCAGTAGTAAAAGGCAAGCGGGGACGACTGAAGCTTTCTTT.